The 7 T cell receptor beta chains in this list originate from one sample, sequenced in a study of blood T cells in healthy people across ages. Using a J-beta primer mix together with a sample-barcoded 5' primer, a second PCR was run for roughly 6 to 11 cycles. A single record per CDR3 protein comes from TCRdb applying MiXCR to the 5' RACE reads. The sample records about 1.6 million distinct CDR3 sequences, about 35% being singletons. Sequenced input: blood. These receptors were collected from a woman aged 25-40 years in good health.

This clonotype appeared a single time. V gene TRBV5-1 combines with J gene TRBJ2-4, with TRBD1 as a possible D gene (6 bases). The J call may be faulty, since TRBJ2-7 better matches the DNA end. This CDR3 is built from 15 residues. CDR1 is SGHRS and CDR2 is YFSETQ in the germline V gene. This chain's CDR3 is CASSFPTGTQYEQYF. The CDR3 DNA reads TGCGCCAGCAGCTTCCCGACCGGGACACAGTACGAGCAGTACTTC.

In this sample, this clonotype turned up many times. The chain has TRBV29-1 and TRBJ2-1; 10 nucleotides match TRBD2. J was trimmed by 15 bases and V by 6 bases; bases with no gene match: 17. Germline loops: CDR1 SQVTM, CDR2 ANQGSEA. The CDR3 runs to 14 residues. The CDR3 protein is CSVLGDSGRVTPFF. The CDR3 DNA is TGCAGCGTCCTCGGAGACAGCGGGAGGGTAACGCCGTTCTTC.

The chain uses TRBV29-1 and TRBJ1-2; D not certain. CDR1 is SQVTM, CDR2 ANQGSEA, per germline. Trimming stripped 0 bases from V and 8 bases from J, with 19 bases between. This CDR3 region has 15 residues. The CDR3, as DNA: TGCAGCGTTGAAGATTGGGTTGGTGGGCGGTTCGGCTACACCTTC. Its protein product is CSVEDWVGGRFGYTF.

In its sample, this clonotype was seen a few times. The chain combines TRBV12-3 or TRBV12-4 with TRBJ1-2; unclear D gene. Trimming took 3 bases from V and 2 from J, leaving 10 bases between them. CDR3 length: 14 amino acids. Here the CDR3 reads CASSFREDNYGYTF. Here the CDR3 DNA reads TGTGCCAGCAGTTTCCGGGAGGACAACTATGGCTACACCTTC.

This clonotype came up many times. V usage is TRBV4-1 and J usage is TRBJ2-7; D gene ambiguous. There are 13 residues in the CDR3. Per germline, CDR1 MGHRA and CDR2 YSYEKL. V was clipped by 5 bases and J by 3 bases, with 11 bases between them. In DNA, the CDR3 is TGCGCCAGCAGCGTACTGACTTACTACGAGCAGTACTTC. Its protein product is CASSVLTYYEQYF.

The genes are TRBV11-2 and TRBJ1-2; 8 nucleotides line up with TRBD1. Germline V lookup: CDR1 SGHAT, CDR2 FQNNGV. The CDR3 is made up of 17 amino acids. The J segment lost 0 bases and the V segment lost 5 bases, leaving 11 bases of the junction unmatched. CDR3 in amino acids: CASSDRRTGPTNYGYTF. The CDR3 DNA is TGTGCCAGCAGCGACCGTCGGACAGGGCCAACTAACTATGGCTACACCTTC. The full variable domain, in which reference TRBV11-2 and TRBJ1-2 provide the parts outside the CDR3, is EAGVAQSPRYKIIEKRQSVAFWCNPISGHATLYWYQQILGQGPKLLIQFQNNGVVDDSQLPKDRFSAERLKGVDSTLKIQPAKLEDSAVYLCASSDRRTGPTNYGYTFGSGTRLTVV.

J is TRBJ2-7 and V is TRBV5-4, with 7 bases that match TRBD2. There are 15 residues in the CDR3. Germline V gene lookup returns CDR1 SGHNT and CDR2 YYREEE (reference sequence). Trimming took 3 bases from V and 0 from J; bases not matched to a gene: 6. The CDR3 loop is CASSSKRGTSYEQYF. The DNA for the CDR3 is TGTGCCAGCAGCTCTAAGCGGGGAACCTCCTACGAGCAGTACTTC.